This T cell receptor (beta chain) was observed in a study of Graves' ophthalmopathy and Graves' hyperthyroidism. Study background: Untreated patients at initial diagnosis provided peripheral blood.

There are many counts of this clonotype. Its antigen is as yet unknown. From RNA, the CDR3 regions of TCR beta chains were amplified and sequenced. Second-round multiplex PCR came after a first-round RT-PCR that employed HTBI primers. TCRdb recomputed calls from the multiplex PCR reads with MiXCR, one row per CDR3 protein. The sample has about 660,000 distinct CDR3 sequences, 35% to 50% seen once. Exclusion criteria comprised other autoimmune diseases, uncontrolled infections, pregnancy or lactation in patients. Notes on the study in general: The blood repertoire also included most expanded thyroid clonotypes above 0.001 frequency.

V shed 0 bases and J shed 3 bases, with 8 bases lying between them. Per germline, CDR1 MGHRA and CDR2 YSYEKL. The CDR3 covers 14 residues. The receptor's source is an adult man with Graves' ophthalmopathy. The rearrangement uses TRBV4-1 and TRBJ1-1, with D perhaps TRBD1 (6 bases). The specimen sequenced was peripheral blood. CDR3 nucleotides: TGCGCCAGCAGCCAAGATGGGGGGCACACTGAAGCTTTCTTT. Translated: CASSQDGGHTEAFF.